This T cell receptor (beta chain) derives from a study of T cell repertoires in cytomegalovirus infection. At the level of the study: CMV epitopes in the study were HLA-C-restricted (recently identified) and HLA-B-restricted (well studied). Indications came from public TCR beta signatures; they pointed to CMV infection and to a matching HLA type.

Findings and limits, study-wide: Cumulative public TCR beta family frequency identified carriers of CMV plus the relevant HLA. CMV-specific HLA-C-restricted TCR beta clonotypes dominated the ex vivo response.

MiXCR was run by TCRdb on the reads, yielding one entry per CDR3 protein. The sample lists about 830,000 distinct CDR3 sequences, around a third occurring once. Concerning this clonotype itself: Antigen specificity is unknown.

V lost 1 base to trimming and J lost 6 bases, with 12 bases between them. Per the germline V gene, CDR1 is MNHNY and CDR2 is SVGAGI (reference sequence). This CDR3 spans 15 amino acids. This sequence was found in a human donor in good health (CMV status not recorded). Some clones in this sample may be carry-over from other donors' samples. The starting material was cultured CD8+ T cells from PBMCs, obtained from culture after CMV antigen stimulation. The gene calls are TRBV6-6 and TRBJ1-4; possible D gene TRBD1, 6 bases. This chain's CDR3 is CASSYWRGGYEKLFF. The CDR3 nucleotides are TGTGCCAGCAGTTACTGGCGTGGGGGCTATGAAAAACTGTTTTTT.